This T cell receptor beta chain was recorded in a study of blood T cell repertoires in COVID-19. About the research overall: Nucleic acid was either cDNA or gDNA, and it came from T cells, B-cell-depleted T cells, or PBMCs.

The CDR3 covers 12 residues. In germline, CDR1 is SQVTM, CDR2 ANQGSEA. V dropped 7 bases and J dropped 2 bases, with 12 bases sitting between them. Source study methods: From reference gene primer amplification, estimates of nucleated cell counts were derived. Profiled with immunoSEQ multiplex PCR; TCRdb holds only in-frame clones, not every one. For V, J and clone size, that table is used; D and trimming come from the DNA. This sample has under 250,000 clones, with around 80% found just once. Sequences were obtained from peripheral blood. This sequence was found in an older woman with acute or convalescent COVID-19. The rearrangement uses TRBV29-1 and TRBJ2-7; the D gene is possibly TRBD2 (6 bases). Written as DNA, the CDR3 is TGCAGCGGAGCTCGGGGGACCTACGAGCAGTACTTC. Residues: CSGARGTYEQYF.